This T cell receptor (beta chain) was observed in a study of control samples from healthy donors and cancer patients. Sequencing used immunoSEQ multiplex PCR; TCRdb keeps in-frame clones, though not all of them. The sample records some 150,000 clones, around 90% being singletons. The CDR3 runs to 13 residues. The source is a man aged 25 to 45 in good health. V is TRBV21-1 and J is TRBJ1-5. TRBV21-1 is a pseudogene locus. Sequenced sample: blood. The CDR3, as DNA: TGTGCCAGCAGCAACGGGGGCAATCAGCCCCAGCATTTT. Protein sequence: CASSNGGNQPQHF.